This T cell receptor (beta chain) originates from a study of Graves' ophthalmopathy and Graves' hyperthyroidism. With V trimmed by 0 bases and J by 7 bases, 6 bases remained unmatched. The germline V gene has CDR1 DFQATT and CDR2 SNEGSKA (reference sequence). CDR3 length: 15 amino acids. The TCR beta CDR3 regions underwent amplification from RNA transcripts. The first round was an RT-PCR with HTBI primers, and the second round was a multiplex PCR. TCRdb used MiXCR to reprocess the multiplex PCR reads, holding one entry per CDR3 protein. The sample carries 900,000 to 1,200,000 distinct CDR3 sequences, 35% to 40% recorded once.

This sequence originates from an adult man with Graves' hyperthyroidism. Material for sequencing was peripheral blood or thyroid tissue (not recorded which). This sequence joins TRBV20-1 and TRBJ2-5, with 12 bases that match TRBD2. In nucleotides, the CDR3 is TGCAGTGCTAGAGATCGGACTAGCGGGACTACGACCCAGTACTTC. Translation gives CSARDRTSGTTTQYF.